These 14 T cell receptor beta chains share one sample of origin, sequenced in a study of a mutant IDH1 vaccine in newly diagnosed glioma. Time point indicated: week 11, during vaccination. A single vaccine dose contained 300 ug of mutant IDH1 20-mer peptide, and topical imiquimod was used with it. The assay was immunoSEQ multiplex PCR, and TCRdb's table has in-frame clones only and misses some. The sample has around 120,000 clones, roughly 78% seen once. Their target antigens are unknown. Here the sequenced sample was PBMCs, taken from a glioma patient whose treatment included an IDH1 peptide vaccine. Source of these receptors: a man in his forties or fifties with glioma.

The V call is TRBV7-8, the J call TRBJ1-1, with a possible D match to TRBD1 (5 bases). This CDR3 spans 15 amino acids. Trimming removed 5 bases at V and 0 bases at J, with 13 bases between. Germline CDR1 and CDR2: SGHVS and FQNEAQ. The CDR3 loop reads CASSPGGGMNTEAFF. In DNA form, the CDR3 reads TGTGCCAGCAGCCCCGGGGGGGGGATGAACACTGAAGCTTTCTTT.

The rearrangement joins TRBV11-1 to TRBJ1-6, with unresolved D. This CDR3 is built from 14 residues. The germline V gene encodes CDR1 SGHAT and CDR2 FQDESV (reference sequence). The V gene lost 7 bases and the J gene lost 8 bases, with 15 bases spanning the gap. CDR3 coding DNA: TGTGCCAGCACCGTCGCTTATAGTGATTCACCCCTCCACTTT. Its translation: CASTVAYSDSPLHF.

This rearrangement joins TRBV7-6 to TRBJ1-2; TRBD1 might be the D (5 bases). Looked up from germline, CDR1 is SGHVS and CDR2 is FNYEAQ. The CDR3 runs 17 residues. V was trimmed by 5 bases and J by 1 base, leaving 20 bases between them. CDR3 amino acids: CASSTVGRGALNYGYTF. The DNA for the CDR3 is TGTGCCAGCAGCACCGTGGGGCGGGGAGCCCTTAACTATGGCTACACCTTC. Filled out from reference TRBV7-6 and TRBJ1-2, the complete variable domain reads GAGVSQSPRYKVTKRGQDVALRCDPISGHVSLYWYRQALGQGPEFLTYFNYEAQQDKSGLPNDRFSAERPEGSISTLTIQRTEQRDSAMYRCASSTVGRGALNYGYTFGSGTRLTVV.

The chain carries TRBV10-2 and TRBJ2-7; 8 positions agree with TRBD1. CDR1 WSHSY and CDR2 SAAADI come from the germline V gene. The CDR3 runs to 12 residues. Trimming at V came to 8 bases and at J to 5 bases, leaving 5 bases not matched to a gene. As DNA, the CDR3 is TGCGCCAGCCTCGGACAGGGCGACGAGCAGTACTTC. Translated: CASLGQGDEQYF.

V gene TRBV7-2 combines with J gene TRBJ2-5; D is ambiguous. CDR1 is SGHTA and CDR2 is FQGNSA in the germline V gene. Trimming stripped 3 bases from V and 1 base from J, with 6 bases between. This CDR3 spans 13 amino acids. The chain's CDR3 is CASSFRLQETQYF. CDR3 nucleotides: TGTGCCAGCAGCTTTCGGCTCCAAGAGACCCAGTACTTC.

A word on this clone: Possible read error: a much larger clone is one base away. This rearrangement joins TRBV2 to TRBJ1-2; D unclear. Trimming took 1 base from V and 1 from J, leaving 4 bases between them. This CDR3 comprises 13 residues. Germline V lookup: CDR1 SNHLY, CDR2 FYNNEI. CDR3 loop: CASSEEGNYGYTF. CDR3 coding DNA: TGTGCCAGCAGTGAAGAGGGTAACTATGGCTACACCTTC.

V is TRBV5-3 and J is TRBJ2-6; D gene uncertain. TRBV5-3 is an open reading frame, and its role is uncertain. The CDR3 extends over 13 amino acids. V lost 8 bases to trimming and J lost 1 base, with 7 bases between them. Here the CDR3 DNA reads TGTGCCAGCACCACATCTGGGGCCAACGTCCTGACTTTC. It translates to CASTTSGANVLTF.

This clone was observed once. V is TRBV7-2 and J is TRBJ1-5; D is unclear. This CDR3 is built from 13 residues. Per germline, CDR1 SGHTA and CDR2 FQGNSA. V was pared by 4 bases and J by 7 bases, with 11 bases between. The CDR3 nucleotides read TGTGCCAGCAGCTCGAGTAGGGTGCAGCCCCAGCATTTT. This encodes CASSSSRVQPQHF.

This chain links TRBV28 with TRBJ2-7; 7 bases line up with TRBD1. The germline CDR1 and CDR2 sequences are MDHEN and SYDVKM. V lost 8 bases to trimming and J lost 3 bases; unmatched junction nucleotides: 7. There are 13 residues in the CDR3. CDR3 region: CASPGTENYEQYF. CDR3 bases: TGTGCCAGCCCAGGGACAGAGAACTACGAGCAGTACTTC.

This chain links TRBV9 with TRBJ1-4; 8 bases agree with TRBD1. The germline V gene encodes CDR1 SGDLS and CDR2 YYNGEE. This CDR3 region has 17 residues. The V segment lost 4 bases and the J segment 7 bases; nucleotides outside the gene matches: 15. CDR3 bases: TGTGCCAGCAGCCCCGGACAGGGAGGGAGTTTCGGTGAAAAACTGTTTTTT. Its translation: CASSPGQGGSFGEKLFF.

The V gene is TRBV5-8, the J gene TRBJ1-2; possibly TRBD1 for D (6 bases). Looked up from germline, CDR1 is SGHTS and CDR2 is YDEGEE. This CDR3 is 14 amino acids long. With 1 base removed from V and 2 bases from J, the gap between germline ends came to 9 bases. CDR3 residues: CASSLTGTNYGYTF. CDR3 DNA sequence: TGTGCCAGCAGCTTGACAGGGACCAACTATGGCTACACCTTC.

The chain joins TRBV28 to TRBJ1-4; 8 nucleotides line up with TRBD1. The ends lost 6 bases at V and 6 bases at J; junction bases unmatched: 9. Germline V CDR1 and CDR2: MDHEN, SYDVKM. The CDR3 has 15 residues. CDR3 loop: CASRMDRAWDEKLFF. The CDR3, as DNA: TGTGCCAGCAGAATGGACAGGGCTTGGGATGAAAAACTGTTTTTT.

The gene calls are TRBV5-6 and TRBJ2-1; D ambiguous. Germline-derived CDR1 and CDR2 are SGHDT and YYEEEE. This CDR3 region has 15 residues. V lost 0 bases and J 8 bases, leaving 15 bases between the germline ends. The CDR3 is CASSLGLASEDEQFF. The CDR3, as DNA: TGTGCCAGCAGCTTGGGACTGGCCAGTGAAGATGAGCAGTTCTTC.

The chain joins TRBV7-3 to TRBJ2-2; D is uncertain. CDR1 and CDR2 (germline): SGHTA, FQGTGA. Trimming removed 3 bases at V and 9 bases at J, with 8 bases between. The CDR3 runs to 12 residues. The CDR3 protein is CASSFQGRELFF. DNA of the CDR3: TGTGCCAGCAGCTTCCAAGGTCGGGAGCTGTTTTTT.